The next 17 T cell receptor beta chains were all read from a single sample in a study of T cell changes during pregnancy in multiple sclerosis. Some clones are missing from TCRdb's copy, which holds only in-frame ones; the method was immunoSEQ multiplex PCR. The sample has 66,000 or so clones, 90% to 95% seen once; the top ten hold roughly 5%. The source was CD8+ T cells from peripheral blood mononuclear cells, collected before pregnancy. The receptor set was obtained from a female donor with multiple sclerosis, enrolled in a pregnancy study.

The chain combines TRBV12-5 with TRBJ1-2; no clear D. The CDR3 has 13 amino acids. Germline assignment: CDR1 LGHNT and CDR2 FRNRAP. V lost 8 bases and J lost 0, with 10 bases in between. The CDR3 is CASLPEANYGYTF. The CDR3 coding sequence is TGTGCTAGTCTCCCTGAGGCTAACTATGGCTACACCTTC.

The DNA for the CDR3 is TGTGCCAGCAGAACACGGGACAGGCTTACCGGGGAGCTGTTTTTT. Its translation is CASRTRDRLTGELFF. This chain uses TRBV27 with TRBJ2-2; 8 bases agree with TRBD1. This CDR3 has 15 residues. V shed 6 bases and J 5 bases; nucleotides not matched to a gene: 8. The V gene's germline CDR1 is MNHEY and CDR2 SMNVEV (reference sequence).

Only a few counts were recorded for this clone. V gene TRBV27 combines with J gene TRBJ2-2, with D possibly TRBD2 on 6 matching bases. Germline loops: CDR1 MNHEY, CDR2 SMNVEV (reference sequence). The CDR3 extends over 15 amino acids. Trimming took 4 bases from V and 2 from J, leaving 11 bases between them. In DNA, the CDR3 is TGTGCCAGCAGTTGGGGACTCTTAAACACCGGGGAGCTGTTTTTT. Translated: CASSWGLLNTGELFF.

The CDR3 DNA is TGTGCCACCAGCAGCTACCCGCCAGCGGTCACCGGGGAGCTGTTTTTT. This gives the protein CATSSYPPAVTGELFF. The rearrangement links TRBV15 to TRBJ2-2, with a weak D call TRBD2 (5 bases). This CDR3 region has 16 residues. Germline CDR1 LNHNV, CDR2 YYDKDF (reference sequence). The V end was cut by 3 bases, the J end by 4 bases, with 15 bases between. Using reference TRBV15 and TRBJ2-2 for the parts outside the CDR3, the full variable domain is DAMVIQNPRYQVTQFGKPVTLSCSQTLNHNVMYWYQQKSSQAPKLLFHYYDKDFNNEADTPDNFQSRRPNTSFCFLDIRSPGLGDTAMYLCATSSYPPAVTGELFFGEGSRLTVL.

CDR3 sequence: CASSWERGGLGEQFF. CDR3 DNA: TGTGCCAGCAGCTGGGAGCGGGGGGGCCTGGGTGAGCAGTTCTTC. The V and J genes are TRBV7-6 and TRBJ2-1; 10 bases map to TRBD2. Germline assignment: CDR1 SGHVS and CDR2 FNYEAQ. V lost 4 bases to trimming and J lost 9 bases; unmatched junction nucleotides: 9. This CDR3 has 15 amino acids.

V and J are TRBV11-2 and TRBJ1-2; D call uncertain. The germline V gene has CDR1 SGHAT and CDR2 FQNNGV. The CDR3 loop spans 13 amino acids. V was trimmed by 3 bases and J by 3 bases, leaving 8 bases between them. The CDR3 bases are TGTGCCAGCAGCTTCGCGGACTACTATGGCTACACCTTC. It translates to CASSFADYYGYTF.

The chain joins TRBV5-1 to TRBJ1-1; possibly TRBD1 for D (5 bases). V was shortened by 0 bases and J by 3 bases, with 6 bases between the two germline ends. Germline loops: CDR1 SGHRS, CDR2 YFSETQ. The CDR3 is 13 residues long. The CDR3 here is CASSLGRDTEAFF. The CDR3 DNA reads TGCGCCAGCAGCTTGGGCAGGGACACTGAAGCTTTCTTT.

The chain is built from TRBV4-1 and TRBJ1-4, with D perhaps matching TRBD1 (5 bases). The CDR3 spans 15 residues. V was shortened by 4 bases and J by 3 bases, with 12 bases between the two germline ends. CDR1 is MGHRA and CDR2 is YSYEKL in the germline V gene. The CDR3 here is CASSPYQGSNEKLFF. The DNA for the CDR3 is TGCGCCAGCAGCCCCTACCAGGGATCTAATGAAAAACTGTTTTTT.

This clone was detected only a few times. The chain joins TRBV6-5 to TRBJ1-5; D unresolved. V lost 5 bases and J lost 0, with 5 bases in between. The CDR3 loop spans 13 amino acids. Looked up from germline, CDR1 is MNHEY and CDR2 is SVGAGI. The CDR3 DNA reads TGTGCCAGCAGTCCTTATAGCAATCAGCCCCAGCATTTT. It specifies CASSPYSNQPQHF.

V usage is TRBV25-1 and J usage is TRBJ2-1; TRBD2 matches at 7 bases. Per germline, CDR1 MGHDK and CDR2 SYGVNS. This CDR3 spans 15 amino acids. The V segment lost 4 bases and the J segment 2 bases; nucleotides outside the gene matches: 5. The CDR3 spells CASSGGGLTYNEQFF. The CDR3 DNA reads TGTGCCAGCAGTGGGGGGGGACTAACCTACAATGAGCAGTTCTTC.

CDR3: CASSLEGETGELFF. CDR3 bases: TGTGCCAGCAGCTTAGAAGGGGAAACCGGGGAGCTGTTTTTT. This chain links TRBV7-9 with TRBJ2-2; tentatively, D is TRBD1 (5 bases). The CDR3 spans 14 residues. V lost 1 base to trimming and J lost 5 bases, with 8 bases between them. Germline CDR1 is SEHNR and CDR2 is FQNEAQ (reference sequence).

CDR3 sequence: CASSIGVGGTEAFF. The CDR3 DNA follows: TGTGCCAGTAGTATCGGGGTTGGTGGCACTGAAGCTTTCTTT. The rearrangement joins TRBV19 to TRBJ1-1; no clear D gene. CDR3 length: 14 amino acids. Germline V gene sequence: CDR1 LNHDA, CDR2 SQIVND (reference sequence). V dropped 3 bases and J dropped 4 bases, with 12 bases sitting between them.

This sequence joins TRBV9 and TRBJ1-2, with D possibly TRBD1 on 6 matching bases. The germline V and J ends were trimmed by 4 bases and 5 bases, with 12 bases remaining between them. This CDR3 has 13 amino acids. Looked up from germline, CDR1 is SGDLS and CDR2 is YYNGEE. CDR3 amino acids: CASSPPGDYGYTF. The CDR3 DNA follows: TGTGCCAGCAGCCCACCAGGGGATTATGGCTACACCTTC.

The gene calls are TRBV10-1 and TRBJ2-7, with TRBD1 identical over 11 bases. V trimming: 4 bases; J trimming: 3 bases; junction bases outside the gene matches: 2. This CDR3 spans 14 amino acids. Germline CDR1 reads WNHNN; CDR2 reads SYGVQD (reference sequence). The CDR3 coding sequence is TGCGCCAGCAGTGGGGGACAGGGGGTCTACGAGCAGTACTTC. This encodes CASSGGQGVYEQYF.

The rearrangement links TRBV27 to TRBJ2-7, with D possibly matching TRBD1 (6 bases). The CDR3 has 14 residues. The ends were cut back, 2 bases at V and 4 bases at J, with 12 bases in the middle. The germline CDR1 and CDR2 sequences are MNHEY and SMNVEV (reference sequence). The CDR3 nucleotides read TGTGCCAGCAGTTTAAGTCAGGGGACGTACGAGCAGTACTTC. This encodes CASSLSQGTYEQYF.

The V call is TRBV5-1, the J call TRBJ2-7; tentatively, D is TRBD1 (6 bases). The germline V gene has CDR1 SGHRS and CDR2 YFSETQ. The V end was cut by 0 bases, the J end by 7 bases, with 17 bases between. This CDR3 comprises 15 residues. The CDR3 spells CASSLGGTGFSEQYF. The CDR3 DNA sequence: TGCGCCAGCAGCTTGGGGGGTACAGGGTTCTCGGAGCAGTACTTC.

The chain uses TRBV29-1 and TRBJ2-1, with TRBD1 matching over 10 bases. After removal of 7 bases from V and 14 bases from J, the junction contained 14 bases not matched to a gene. The CDR3 totals 13 residues. Germline V gene lookup returns CDR1 SQVTM and CDR2 ANQGSEA. CDR3 amino acids: CSALGTGDWSEFF. The CDR3 DNA reads as TGCAGCGCACTCGGGACAGGGGATTGGTCGGAGTTCTTC.